This paragraph covers one TCR beta chain sequence. The antigen is unknown. The data derive from a study of lymphopenia after photon versus proton radiotherapy. Clones were read by immunoSEQ multiplex PCR, and TCRdb kept only the in-frame ones, dropping some. The sample lists around 63,000 clones, roughly 86% occurring once. Findings and caveats of the study: Proton therapy kept repertoires fairly stable, unlike photons, which gained effector/memory cells. A bigger post-nadir fall in TCR diversity correlated inversely with survival time in deceased patients. Better survival with proton therapy was suggested as possible, not demonstrated. After lymphocyte nadir, photon-treated repertoires showed oligoclonal expansion, especially CD8+ Temra.

This sample comprised peripheral blood, obtained from a patient treated with photon-based radiotherapy. The sequence came from a middle-aged man with gastric cancer.

Here the CDR3 reads CASSQDRGGGPRETQYF. Here the CDR3 DNA reads TGTGCCAGCAGCCAAGATAGAGGGGGGGGCCCCCGAGAGACCCAGTACTTC. V is TRBV4-2 and J is TRBJ2-5, with a possible D match to TRBD2 (7 bases). The V end lost 0 bases, the J end lost 4 bases, and 18 bases lay between the germline ends. Germline V gives CDR1 LGHNA, CDR2 YNFKEQ. The CDR3 contains 17 residues.